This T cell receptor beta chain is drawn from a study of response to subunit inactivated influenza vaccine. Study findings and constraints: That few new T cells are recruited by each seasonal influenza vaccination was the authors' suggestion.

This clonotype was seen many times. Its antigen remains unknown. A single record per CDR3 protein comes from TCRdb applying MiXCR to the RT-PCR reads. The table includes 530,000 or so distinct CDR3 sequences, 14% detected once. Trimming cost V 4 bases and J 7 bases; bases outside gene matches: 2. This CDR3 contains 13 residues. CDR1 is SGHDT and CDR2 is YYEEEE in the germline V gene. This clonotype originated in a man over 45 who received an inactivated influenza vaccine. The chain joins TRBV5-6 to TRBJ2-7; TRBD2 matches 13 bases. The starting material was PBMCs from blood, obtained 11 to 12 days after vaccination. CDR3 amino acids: CASSRLAGGEQYF. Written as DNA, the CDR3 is TGTGCCAGCAGCCGACTAGCGGGGGGAGAGCAGTACTTC.